A single sample is the source of the 17 T cell receptor beta chains below, sequenced in a study of blood T cell repertoires in COVID-19. Using immunoSEQ multiplex PCR, the repertoire was profiled, and TCRdb retains in-frame clones only, with some absent. The sample includes tens of thousands of clones, 80% to 95% seen only once; the top ten take around 3.6%. Material: peripheral blood. These receptors originate from a man between 60 and 70 years old with acute or convalescent COVID-19.

The chain is built from TRBV6-6 and TRBJ1-5, with D unresolved. Germline CDR1 and CDR2: MNHNY and SVGAGI (reference sequence). V was shortened by 3 bases and J by 6 bases, with 12 bases between the two germline ends. This CDR3 is built from 14 residues. CDR3 loop: CASSYNGASQPQHF. CDR3 DNA: TGTGCCAGCAGTTATAATGGTGCGTCTCAGCCCCAGCATTTT.

This chain connects TRBV9 to TRBJ2-2, with 7 bases lining up with TRBD1. CDR1 SGDLS and CDR2 YYNGEE come from the germline V gene. The V and J ends lost 4 bases and 2 bases, in that order; junction bases with no gene match: 8. This CDR3 comprises 16 residues. The CDR3 DNA follows: TGTGCCAGCAGCTTTCGACAGGGACCTAACACCGGGGAGCTGTTTTTT. Protein: CASSFRQGPNTGELFF.

The chain carries TRBV29-1 and TRBJ1-1; no clear D. Per germline, CDR1 SQVTM and CDR2 ANQGSEA. V lost 4 bases and J lost 1, with 7 bases in between. This CDR3 region has 12 residues. The CDR3 here is CSVGRQNTEAFF. The CDR3 DNA sequence: TGCAGCGTTGGTAGACAGAACACTGAAGCTTTCTTT.

V and J are TRBV18 and TRBJ2-3; 8 nucleotides line up with TRBD2. Germline V CDR1 and CDR2: KGHSH, LQKENI. This CDR3 has 19 amino acids. Trimming removed 5 bases from V and 4 bases from J; junction bases left unmatched: 20. This CDR3 reads CASSFSPAGASPGPDTQYF. In DNA form, the CDR3 reads TGTGCCAGCTCATTTTCGCCAGCGGGAGCCTCCCCTGGGCCAGATACGCAGTATTTT.

The chain combines TRBV2 with TRBJ2-6, with a weak D call TRBD1 (6 bases). Germline values: CDR1 SNHLY, CDR2 FYNNEI. V was cut by 4 bases and J by 2 bases, with 9 bases left in between. The CDR3 runs 15 residues. The CDR3, as DNA: TGTGCCAGCAGTGCCCACAGGGCTGGGGCCAACGTCCTGACTTTC. It codes for CASSAHRAGANVLTF.

The chain is built from TRBV18 and TRBJ2-5, with 10 positions matching TRBD1. V lost 4 bases and J lost 4; bases outside the gene matches: 3. CDR3 length equals 14 residues. Germline lookup yields CDR1 KGHSH and CDR2 LQKENI. In DNA, the CDR3 is TGTGCCAGCTCACTAAGGACAGGGGGAGAGACCCAGTACTTC. This codes for CASSLRTGGETQYF.

This chain links TRBV4-2 with TRBJ2-7, with 8 bases lining up with TRBD1. V lost 1 base to trimming and J lost 3 bases; unmatched junction nucleotides: 5. The CDR3 is made up of 15 amino acids. From germline, CDR1 is LGHNA and CDR2 YNFKEQ. The chain's CDR3 is CASSQATGTGYEQYF. The CDR3 DNA reads TGTGCCAGCAGCCAAGCAACAGGGACAGGCTACGAGCAGTACTTC.

The chain recombines TRBV10-3 with TRBJ2-5; the D is unclear. Trimming took off 2 bases at V and 2 bases at J, with 9 bases between the two ends. CDR1 and CDR2 from the germline V gene are ENHRY and SYGVKD. The CDR3 consists of 14 residues. DNA of the CDR3: TGTGCCATCAGTGAGCTGGGCGATCAAGAGACCCAGTACTTC. This codes for CAISELGDQETQYF.

The genes are TRBV24-1 and TRBJ2-7; 8 nucleotides line up with TRBD1. The CDR3 loop spans 15 amino acids. The V gene end was trimmed by 1 base and the J gene end by 1 base; junction bases not matched to a gene: 2. CDR1 and CDR2 from the germline V gene are KGHDR and SFDVKD. CDR3 sequence reads: CATSDFRTGSYEQYV. The CDR3 DNA follows: TGTGCCACCAGTGATTTCAGGACAGGGTCCTACGAGCAGTACGTC.

The rearrangement joins TRBV5-5 to TRBJ1-4, with a possible D match to TRBD1 (6 bases). The germline gives CDR1 SGHKS, CDR2 YYEKEE (reference sequence). The CDR3 is 18 amino acids. The V end lost 5 bases, the J end lost 6 bases, and 26 bases lay between the germline ends. CDR3 amino acids: CASSREKVRERTDEKLFF. The CDR3 DNA reads TGTGCCAGCAGTCGAGAAAAGGTTAGGGAAAGGACAGATGAAAAACTGTTTTTT.

This clone appeared a single time. This chain connects TRBV18 to TRBJ2-1; TRBD1 matches at 9 bases. The germline gives CDR1 KGHSH, CDR2 LQKENI. The V gene end was trimmed by 1 base and the J gene end by 4 bases; junction bases not matched to a gene: 5. The CDR3 extends over 16 amino acids. CDR3 in amino acids: CASSPRGQGPYNEQFF. The CDR3 bases are TGTGCCAGCTCACCACGGGGACAGGGCCCGTACAATGAGCAGTTCTTC.

The chain links TRBV29-1 to TRBJ2-5; the match to TRBD1 covers 10 bases. In germline, CDR1 is SQVTM, CDR2 ANQGSEA. The J segment lost 2 bases and the V segment lost 3 bases, leaving 3 bases of the junction unmatched. CDR3 length: 14 residues. In DNA, the CDR3 is TGCAGCGTTGAGCTGGGACAGGGGCAAGAGACCCAGTACTTC. Translating it yields CSVELGQGQETQYF.

The chain recombines TRBV7-3 with TRBJ2-7, with 9 positions matching TRBD1. Per the germline V gene, CDR1 is SGHTA and CDR2 is FQGTGA. After removal of 5 bases from V and 3 bases from J, the junction contained 8 bases not matched to a gene. The CDR3 length is 15 residues. The CDR3 DNA reads as TGTGCCAGCAGCAAACAGGGGGCCGGGAACTACGAGCAGTACTTC. It encodes CASSKQGAGNYEQYF.

This clone was counted a single time. The chain uses TRBV7-2 and TRBJ1-4, with a possible D match to TRBD1 (5 bases). Germline-derived CDR1 and CDR2 are SGHTA and FQGNSA. CDR3 length: 14 residues. V lost 8 bases, J lost 7 bases, and 17 bases lay in between. The CDR3 DNA sequence: TGTGCCAGCGGTTTAACGGGGGGAGGTGAAAAACTGTTTTTT. Translated, it gives CASGLTGGGEKLFF.

The chain recombines TRBV18 with TRBJ2-3; 7 nucleotides agree with TRBD1. This CDR3 is 17 amino acids long. V shed 3 bases and J 1 base; nucleotides not matched to a gene: 10. Germline-derived CDR1 and CDR2 are KGHSH and LQKENI. CDR3 in amino acids: CASSPTFRGSGTDTQYF. CDR3 bases: TGTGCCAGCTCACCGACCTTCAGGGGGTCGGGCACAGATACGCAGTATTTT. Complete variable domain (other parts from reference TRBV18 and TRBJ2-3): NAGVMQNPRHLVRRRGQEARLRCSPMKGHSHVYWYRQLPEEGLKFMVYLQKENIIDESGMPKERFSAEFPKEGPSILRIQQVVRGDSAAYFCASSPTFRGSGTDTQYFGPGTRLTVL.

The gene calls are TRBV19 and TRBJ2-5; D remains unclear. The CDR3 totals 13 residues. Trimming removed 5 bases at V and 5 bases at J, with 12 bases between. In germline, CDR1 is LNHDA, CDR2 SQIVND (reference sequence). The CDR3 protein is CASSRNSGETQYF. In DNA, the CDR3 is TGTGCCAGTAGTCGAAACAGTGGGGAGACCCAGTACTTC.

V usage is TRBV14 and J usage is TRBJ1-1; 9 bases line up with TRBD1. V trimming: 4 bases; J trimming: 4 bases; junction bases outside the gene matches: 1. The germline CDR1 and CDR2 sequences are SGHDN and FVKESK. The CDR3 loop spans 13 amino acids. This CDR3 is CASSLTGGTEAFF. The CDR3 bases are TGTGCCAGCAGCCTGACAGGGGGCACTGAAGCTTTCTTT. Full variable domain (outside the CDR3, taken from reference TRBV14 and TRBJ1-1): EAGVTQFPSHSVIEKGQTVTLRCDPISGHDNLYWYRRVMGKEIKFLLHFVKESKQDESGMPNNRFLAERTGGTYSTLKVQPAELEDSGVYFCASSLTGGTEAFFGQGTRLTVV.